Presented here are 27 T cell receptor beta chains from one specimen sequenced in a study of blood T cell repertoires in COVID-19. Data came from immunoSEQ multiplex PCR; TCRdb stores just in-frame clones and leaves some out. The sample lists 120,000 to 150,000 clones; 65% to 85% were seen once. Sequenced material: PBMCs or T cells enriched from blood (not recorded which). The receptors here all came from a woman in her forties or fifties who had been exposed to COVID-19.

The chain combines TRBV6-2 or TRBV6-3 with TRBJ1-2, with TRBD1 identical over 9 bases. This CDR3 comprises 14 residues. V dropped 6 bases and J dropped 4; count of bases not matched to a gene: 6. CDR1 is MNHEY, CDR2 SVGEGT, per germline. DNA of the CDR3: TGTGCCAGCAGCAATCCGGGACAGGGCTATGGCTACACCTTC. This encodes CASSNPGQGYGYTF.

The chain uses TRBV19 and TRBJ1-4, with D perhaps matching TRBD1 (5 bases). The CDR3 contains 14 residues. Germline-derived CDR1 and CDR2 are LNHDA and SQIVND (reference sequence). Trimming shortened V by 7 bases and J by 10 bases, and 19 bases separated the two germline ends. The CDR3 sequence is CASTTSADSTKLFF. DNA of the CDR3: TGTGCCAGTACCACCTCAGCCGACAGCACAAAACTGTTTTTT.

The V call is TRBV27, the J call TRBJ2-1; 16 positions match TRBD2. With V trimmed by 0 bases and J by 10 bases, 9 bases remained unmatched. The CDR3 has 18 amino acids. CDR1 is MNHEY, CDR2 SMNVEV, per germline (reference sequence). CDR3 DNA sequence: TGTGCCAGCAGTTTATCGGCCTCTGGGACTAGCGGGGGGGTAGAGCAGTTCTTC. Translating it yields CASSLSASGTSGGVEQFF.

The chain is built from TRBV6-2 or TRBV6-3 and TRBJ1-5; 10 bases agree with TRBD1. The V gene end was trimmed by 5 bases and the J gene end by 7 bases; junction bases not matched to a gene: 5. The CDR3 runs to 14 residues. Germline V gene lookup returns CDR1 MNHEY and CDR2 SVGEGT. The CDR3 is CASSNDRGQQPQHF. CDR3 nucleotide sequence: TGTGCCAGCAGTAACGACAGGGGGCAACAGCCCCAGCATTTT.

This rearrangement joins TRBV5-1 to TRBJ1-4; tentatively, D is TRBD1 (6 bases). Germline-derived CDR1 and CDR2 are SGHRS and YFSETQ. CDR3 length equals 14 residues. The V and J ends lost 3 bases and 8 bases respectively, with 14 bases between them. CDR3 sequence: CASSSRTEGEKLFF. In DNA, the CDR3 is TGCGCCAGCAGCTCCCGGACAGAAGGGGAAAAACTGTTTTTT.

The J gene is TRBJ2-3, the V gene TRBV19; 11 positions agree with TRBD2. The junction had 12 bases not matched to a gene; V was cut back by 5 bases and J by 5 bases. This CDR3 comprises 17 residues. Germline values: CDR1 LNHDA, CDR2 SQIVND (reference sequence). This chain's CDR3 is CASSSRTSGLRGDTQYF. In DNA form, the CDR3 reads TGTGCCAGTAGTTCCAGGACTAGCGGGCTACGGGGAGATACGCAGTATTTT.

The genes are TRBV4-3 and TRBJ2-7; 10 bases line up with TRBD2. The CDR3 is 18 amino acids. J was trimmed by 3 bases and V by 0 bases; bases with no gene match: 11. Germline assignment: CDR1 LGHNA and CDR2 YSLEER. The CDR3 spells CASSQDLVSGLAVYEQYF. As DNA, the CDR3 is TGCGCCAGCAGCCAAGATCTAGTTTCAGGACTAGCGGTCTACGAGCAGTACTTC.

This chain connects TRBV9 to TRBJ1-1; D might be TRBD1 (5 bases). Germline values: CDR1 SGDLS, CDR2 YYNGEE. CDR3 size: 14 residues. V lost 3 bases, J lost 8 bases, and 17 bases lay in between. The CDR3, as DNA: TGTGCCAGCAGCGAGCGGGGGTTGAGTGGGGAAGCTTTCTTT. Encoded protein: CASSERGLSGEAFF. Full variable domain (remainder filled in from reference TRBV9 and TRBJ1-1): DSGVTQTPKHLITATGQRVTLRCSPRSGDLSVYWYQQSLDQGLQFLIQYYNGEERAKGNILERFSAQQFPDLHSELNLSSLELGDSALYFCASSERGLSGEAFFGQGTRLTVV.

The CDR3 is CASSEQGAPSGYTF. The CDR3 nucleotides are TGTGCCAGCAGTGAACAGGGGGCGCCTTCTGGCTACACCTTC. The chain joins TRBV2 to TRBJ1-2; 8 bases match TRBD1. This CDR3 is 14 amino acids long. CDR1 and CDR2 from the germline V gene are SNHLY and FYNNEI. With V trimmed by 2 bases and J by 7 bases, 6 bases remained unmatched.

This chain joins TRBV5-1 and TRBJ1-3; D unclear. The germline V gene encodes CDR1 SGHRS and CDR2 YFSETQ. The CDR3 runs to 15 residues. The ends were cut back, 3 bases at V and 3 bases at J, with 13 bases in the middle. The DNA for the CDR3 is TGCGCCAGCAGCTCGGGAAGGGCCCATGGAAACACCATATATTTT. Residues: CASSSGRAHGNTIYF.

The chain links TRBV12-3 or TRBV12-4 to TRBJ1-2, with 12 bases fitting TRBD1. The V gene end was trimmed by 6 bases and the J gene end by 8 bases; junction bases not matched to a gene: 4. The CDR3 has 13 amino acids. CDR3 in amino acids: CASSRGQGAGYTF. The CDR3 nucleotides are TGTGCCAGCAGCCGGGGACAGGGGGCGGGCTACACCTTC.

This rearrangement joins TRBV30 to TRBJ1-4, with a possible D match to TRBD1 (6 bases). The CDR3 runs 12 residues. V dropped 4 bases and J dropped 6 bases, with 9 bases sitting between them. Germline CDR1 GTSNPN, CDR2 SVGIG (reference sequence). CDR3 in amino acids: CAWKQGDEKLFF. For the CDR3, the DNA is TGTGCCTGGAAACAGGGTGATGAAAAACTGTTTTTT.

This clone showed up just once. V gene TRBV11-2 combines with J gene TRBJ2-1; D is unresolved. CDR3 length: 12 amino acids. V lost 0 bases and J 9 bases, leaving 6 bases between the germline ends. Germline CDR1 reads SGHAT; CDR2 reads FQNNGV. Here the CDR3 reads CASSLDRPEQFF. Written as DNA, the CDR3 is TGTGCCAGCAGCTTAGACAGGCCTGAGCAGTTCTTC.

V is TRBV7-9 and J is TRBJ2-7; TRBD1 is a possible D gene (6 bases). The germline V and J ends were trimmed by 5 bases and 0 bases, with 14 bases remaining between them. CDR3 length equals 15 residues. Germline V lookup: CDR1 SEHNR, CDR2 FQNEAQ (reference sequence). CDR3 nucleotide sequence: TGTGCCAGCAGCCCCCGGACAGCCTTCTCCTACGAGCAGTACTTC. Translated: CASSPRTAFSYEQYF. Looking up the rest from reference TRBV7-9 and TRBJ2-7 gives the full variable domain: DTGVSQNPRHKITKRGQNVTFRCDPISEHNRLYWYRQTLGQGPEFLTYFQNEAQLEKSRLLSDRFSAERPKGSFSTLEIQRTEQGDSAMYLCASSPRTAFSYEQYFGPGTRLTVT.

The chain uses TRBV27 and TRBJ1-1; D call uncertain. Germline loops: CDR1 MNHEY, CDR2 SMNVEV (reference sequence). Trimming cost V 0 bases and J 1 base, with 6 bases left between them. This CDR3 is 14 amino acids long. Here the CDR3 reads CASSLSMRNTEAFF. DNA of the CDR3: TGTGCCAGCAGTTTATCAATGAGGAACACTGAAGCTTTCTTT.

The chain carries TRBV5-4 and TRBJ2-3, with TRBD1 identical over 8 bases. The CDR3 has 13 amino acids. The trim removed 10 bases at V and 2 bases at J, leaving 6 bases unmatched. Germline CDR1 is SGHNT and CDR2 is YYREEE (reference sequence). CDR3 DNA sequence: TGTGCCTTAAGCAGGGGGCACACAGATACGCAGTATTTT. Translating gives CALSRGHTDTQYF.

A single count supports this clone. The V and J genes are TRBV27 and TRBJ2-7; TRBD1 might be the D (6 bases). This CDR3 has 13 amino acids. The ends were cut back, 8 bases at V and 3 bases at J, with 14 bases in the middle. Germline V gene sequence: CDR1 MNHEY, CDR2 SMNVEV (reference sequence). CDR3 coding DNA: TGTGCCAGCGGATGGCCACAGGGCTACGAGCAGTACTTC. Residues: CASGWPQGYEQYF.

The V and J genes are TRBV19 and TRBJ2-6; the D is unclear. Germline CDR1 is LNHDA and CDR2 is SQIVND (reference sequence). This CDR3 has 15 residues. Trimming stripped 5 bases from V and 8 bases from J, with 16 bases between. This chain's CDR3 is CASSPTGSRSNVLTF. CDR3 nucleotides: TGTGCCAGTAGTCCAACCGGGTCCCGGTCCAACGTCCTGACTTTC.

The rearrangement joins TRBV6-5 to TRBJ1-6, with D unresolved. The CDR3 runs 16 residues. Germline V gene sequence: CDR1 MNHEY, CDR2 SVGAGI. Trimming cost V 2 bases and J 9 bases, with 17 bases left between them. CDR3 nucleotide sequence: TGTGCCAGCAGTTACCCCCCGGGTGGAGCGAGTTCACCCCTCCACTTT. Protein: CASSYPPGGASSPLHF.

In this sample, this clone turned up once. The V gene is TRBV25-1, the J gene TRBJ1-3, with a possible D match to TRBD1 (6 bases). The CDR3 consists of 11 residues. Trimming shortened V by 4 bases and J by 10 bases, and 8 bases separated the two germline ends. The germline CDR1 and CDR2 sequences are MGHDK and SYGVNS. In nucleotides, the CDR3 is TGTGCCAGCAGTGGGGGGCCAACCATATATTTT. Amino acid sequence: CASSGGPTIYF.

This sequence joins TRBV11-3 and TRBJ2-7, with D perhaps matching TRBD1 (6 bases). Trimming removed 4 bases from V and 1 base from J, with 11 bases in between. Germline CDR1 and CDR2: SGHNT and YENEEA. CDR3 length: 14 amino acids. CDR3 residues: CASSSRGGSYEQYF. For the CDR3, the DNA is TGTGCCAGCAGCTCAAGAGGGGGTTCCTACGAGCAGTACTTC.

This clone was recorded only once. V and J are TRBV6-5 and TRBJ2-1; TRBD2 aligns across 13 bases. CDR1 and CDR2 (germline): MNHEY, SVGAGI. This CDR3 comprises 14 residues. V trimming: 6 bases; J trimming: 6 bases; junction bases outside the gene matches: 2. For the CDR3, the DNA is TGTGCCAGCAGAGGGACTAGCGGGGCCAATGAGCAGTTCTTC. Protein product: CASRGTSGANEQFF.

This rearrangement joins TRBV9 to TRBJ2-1; 10 positions agree with TRBD2. The length of the CDR3 is 15 residues. Germline V gene data show CDR1 as SGDLS and CDR2 as YYNGEE. The V and J ends lost 6 bases and 5 bases, in that order; junction bases with no gene match: 8. CDR3 sequence (DNA): TGTGCCAGCAACCTGGGACTAGCGCTTCACAATGAGCAGTTCTTC. It is translated as CASNLGLALHNEQFF.

The rearrangement joins TRBV7-3 to TRBJ1-3; tentatively, D is TRBD1 (6 bases). Germline V gene sequence: CDR1 SGHTA, CDR2 FQGTGA. Trimming shortened V by 1 base and J by 2 bases, and 9 bases separated the two germline ends. The CDR3 is 15 residues long. The CDR3 DNA follows: TGTGCCAGCAGCTTAATGGGGGCAACTGGAAACACCATATATTTT. It specifies CASSLMGATGNTIYF.

This clone was detected once. The chain is built from TRBV2 and TRBJ2-1; D is ambiguous. The germline V gene encodes CDR1 SNHLY and CDR2 FYNNEI. V was shortened by 1 base and J by 12 bases, with 10 bases between the two germline ends. The CDR3 consists of 12 residues. The CDR3 spells CASSEGAGRQFF. The CDR3 region has the DNA TGTGCCAGCAGTGAAGGAGCAGGTCGGCAGTTCTTC.

V and J are TRBV5-1 and TRBJ2-5; TRBD2 agrees at 12 bases. Germline V gives CDR1 SGHRS, CDR2 YFSETQ. CDR3 length: 15 amino acids. With 1 base clipped from V and 5 bases from J, the junction kept 3 bases outside the gene matches. The CDR3 sequence: CASSLTLAGGETQYF. For the CDR3, the DNA is TGCGCCAGCAGCTTGACCCTAGCGGGAGGGGAGACCCAGTACTTC.

CDR3 region: CASSRTGDTRNTEAFF. CDR3 DNA sequence: TGTGCCAGCAGCCGAACCGGGGACACAAGGAACACTGAAGCTTTCTTT. The V gene is TRBV2, the J gene TRBJ1-1; D is perhaps TRBD1 (6 bases). The CDR3 is 16 amino acids. Trimming shortened V by 6 bases and J by 1 base, and 18 bases separated the two germline ends. In germline, CDR1 is SNHLY, CDR2 FYNNEI.